This T cell receptor (beta chain) was recorded in a study of T cells in Graves' hyperthyroidism and ophthalmopathy. V was pared by 5 bases and J by 11 bases, with 1 base between. The CDR3 extends over 8 amino acids. Orbital computed tomography and thyroid ultrasound, together with serum TRAb and thyroxine and clinical symptoms, were used for diagnoses. RNA transcripts served as the template for amplifying TCR beta CDR3 regions. A first-round RT-PCR of the TCR CDR3 used the HTBI primer set. TCRdb analysed the multiplex PCR reads with MiXCR anew, one entry per CDR3 protein. Of approximately 25,000 distinct CDR3 sequences listed, around 40% are singletons.

Source material: blood. The sequence was collected from a woman under 40 with Graves' hyperthyroidism. The rearrangement links TRBV12-3 or TRBV12-4 to TRBJ2-1; no clear D. The CDR3 region is CASSKQFF. In DNA form, the CDR3 reads TGTGCCAGCAGTAAGCAGTTCTTC.